This T cell receptor beta chain was recovered during a study of tumor-infiltrating lymphocytes in primary liver carcinoma. Study overall: Patients, male and female, were 30 to 69 years old.

Production of TCR beta cDNA used roughly 0.55 ug total RNA together with a constant-region primer. TCR beta libraries came from three nested multiplex PCR rounds using slightly modified ARM-PCR. Amplification in the first two PCR rounds was performed using TRBV1-TRBV30 forward primers and a C-beta reverse primer for 10 cycles each. A single record per CDR3 protein comes from TCRdb applying MiXCR to the multiplex PCR reads. The sample has 55,000 to 70,000 distinct CDR3 sequences; roughly 70% are singletons. Co-extracted RNA and DNA came from around 20-30 mg of unsorted bulk tissue. The V and J ends lost 11 bases and 2 bases respectively, with 25 bases between them. Germline lookup yields CDR1 SGHAT and CDR2 FQNNGV. This CDR3 is built from 16 residues.

The specimen sequenced was liver tumor tissue from sampling region 2. The subset was: tumor region T2, inferior pole. The rearrangement links TRBV11-2 to TRBJ2-7; no reliable D call. The clonotype was recovered from a man between 40 and 49 years old with primary liver carcinoma and hepatitis B virus infection. The CDR3 DNA reads as TGTGCCCGCATCTTAGAGGTGGCACCAAAACCCTACGAGCAGTACTTC. This translates into CARILEVAPKPYEQYF.